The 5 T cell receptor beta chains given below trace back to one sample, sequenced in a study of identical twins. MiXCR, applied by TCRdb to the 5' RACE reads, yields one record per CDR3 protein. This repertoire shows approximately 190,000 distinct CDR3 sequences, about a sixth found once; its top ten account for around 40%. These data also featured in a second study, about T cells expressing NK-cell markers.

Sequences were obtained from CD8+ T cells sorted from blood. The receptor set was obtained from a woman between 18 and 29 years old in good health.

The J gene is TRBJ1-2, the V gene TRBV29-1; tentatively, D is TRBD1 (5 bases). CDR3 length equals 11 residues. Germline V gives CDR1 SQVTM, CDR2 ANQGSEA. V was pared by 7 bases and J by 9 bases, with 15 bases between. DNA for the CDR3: TGCAGCGGGCTCAACTGGGGGAGCTACACCTTC. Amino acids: CSGLNWGSYTF.

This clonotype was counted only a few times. This chain's CDR3 is CASSLELGEDTQYF. CDR3 nucleotide sequence: TGTGCCAGCAGCTTAGAGTTGGGTGAAGATACGCAGTATTTT. The chain is built from TRBV7-9 and TRBJ2-3; D ambiguous. V was pared by 1 base and J by 5 bases, with 10 bases between. This CDR3 comprises 14 residues. Germline CDR1 and CDR2: SEHNR and FQNEAQ (reference sequence).

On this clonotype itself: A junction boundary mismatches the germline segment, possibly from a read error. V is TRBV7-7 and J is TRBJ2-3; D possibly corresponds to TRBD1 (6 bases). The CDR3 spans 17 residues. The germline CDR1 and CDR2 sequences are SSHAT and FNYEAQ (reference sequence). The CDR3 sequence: CASSSGVGAQFEDTQYF. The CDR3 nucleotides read TGTGCTAGCAGCTCAGGTGTGGGGGCGCAGTTCGAAGATACGCAGTATTTT.

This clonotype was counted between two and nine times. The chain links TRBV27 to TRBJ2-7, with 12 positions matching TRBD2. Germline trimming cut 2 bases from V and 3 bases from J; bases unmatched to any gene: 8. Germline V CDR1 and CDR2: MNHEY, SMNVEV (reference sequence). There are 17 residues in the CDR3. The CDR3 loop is CASSLSGLAGGFYEQYF. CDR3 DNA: TGTGCCAGCAGTTTAAGTGGGCTAGCGGGAGGGTTCTACGAGCAGTACTTC.

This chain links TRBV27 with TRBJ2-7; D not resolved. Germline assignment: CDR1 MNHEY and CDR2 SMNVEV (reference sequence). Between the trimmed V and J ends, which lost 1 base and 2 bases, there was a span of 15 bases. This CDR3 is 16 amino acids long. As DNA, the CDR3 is TGTGCCAGCAGTTTATTACGGGCAGTGGGTCCCTACGAGCAGTACTTC. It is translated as CASSLLRAVGPYEQYF.